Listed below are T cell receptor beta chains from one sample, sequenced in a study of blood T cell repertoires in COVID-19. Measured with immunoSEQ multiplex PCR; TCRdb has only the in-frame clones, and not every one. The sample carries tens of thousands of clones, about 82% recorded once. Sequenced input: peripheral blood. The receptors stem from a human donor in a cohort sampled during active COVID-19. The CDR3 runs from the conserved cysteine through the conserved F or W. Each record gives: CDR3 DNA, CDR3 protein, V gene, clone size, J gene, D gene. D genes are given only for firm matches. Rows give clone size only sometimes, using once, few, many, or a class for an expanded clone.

DNA: TGCGCCAGCAGCCAAGACATAGGCGGGGGCTACACAGATACGCAGTATTTT
CDR3: CASSQDIGGGYTDTQYF
V: TRBV4-1
size: -
J: TRBJ2-3
D: -

DNA: TGTGCCAGCAGGGGTAGGGGGGGCGCGGGCTACGAGCAGTACTTC
CDR3: CASRGRGGAGYEQYF
V: TRBV7-2
size: few
J: TRBJ2-7
D: -

DNA: TGTGCCAGCAGTTACTCGATATTCCGGGCGGGCATTAATGAGCAGTTCTTC
CDR3: CASSYSIFRAGINEQFF
V: TRBV6-2/TRBV6-3
size: -
J: TRBJ2-1
D: -

DNA: TGTGCCAGCAGTCCGGGACTAGCGGGGGACGACGCCGCCTACAATGAGCAGTTCTTC
CDR3: CASSPGLAGDDAAYNEQFF
V: TRBV28
size: -
J: TRBJ2-1
D: TRBD2

DNA: TGTGCCAGTAGTACGGGCTCTGGAAACACCATATATTTT
CDR3: CASSTGSGNTIYF
V: TRBV19
size: -
J: TRBJ1-3
D: -

DNA: TGCAGCGTTGAAGACGATGGGAAGCGGGGGGGCACAGATACGCAGTATTTT
CDR3: CSVEDDGKRGGTDTQYF
V: TRBV29-1
size: -
J: TRBJ2-3
D: TRBD2

DNA: TGTGCCAGCTCAGAACTGCCTAATTCGAACACTGAAGCTTTCTTT
CDR3: CASSELPNSNTEAFF
V: TRBV18
size: -
J: TRBJ1-1
D: -

DNA: TGTGCCAGCAGCTTCGGGACACCGAACACTGAAGCTTTCTTT
CDR3: CASSFGTPNTEAFF
V: TRBV7-8
size: -
J: TRBJ1-1
D: -

DNA: TGTGCCAGCAGTGGTCCAGGAGGAGGTGAAAAACTGTTTTTT
CDR3: CASSGPGGGEKLFF
V: TRBV2
size: -
J: TRBJ1-4
D: -

DNA: TGTGCCAGCAGCCGTTTAGGGACAGGGGGCGAGCAGTACTTC
CDR3: CASSRLGTGGEQYF
V: TRBV3-1/TRBV3-2
size: -
J: TRBJ2-7
D: TRBD1

DNA: TGTGCCAGAAGTCTACGGGGGAGCTCCTACAATGAGCAGTTCTTC
CDR3: CARSLRGSSYNEQFF
V: TRBV19
size: once
J: TRBJ2-1
D: -

DNA: TGTGCCAGCAGTATGCCGTGGGACAGGAACTACGAGCAGTACTTC
CDR3: CASSMPWDRNYEQYF
V: TRBV28
size: -
J: TRBJ2-7
D: TRBD1

DNA: TGTGCCAGCAGTTCCAGGGGGAGGACTGAAGCTTTCTTT
CDR3: CASSSRGRTEAFF
V: TRBV6-2/TRBV6-3
size: -
J: TRBJ1-1
D: TRBD1

DNA: TGTGCCAGCAGCTTGCCCTTAGATACGCAGTATTTT
CDR3: CASSLPLDTQYF
V: TRBV5-4
size: -
J: TRBJ2-3
D: -

DNA: TGTGCCAGCAGCCTTCTAGGCGCTTATACGCAGTATTTT
CDR3: CASSLLGAYTQYF
V: TRBV3-1/TRBV3-2
size: -
J: TRBJ2-3
D: -

DNA: TGTGCCAGCAGCTTGAATCGCTATGGCTACACCTTC
CDR3: CASSLNRYGYTF
V: TRBV5-6
size: -
J: TRBJ1-2
D: -

DNA: TGTGCCAGCAGTGAATGGGGGCTACCCTCCTACGAGCAGTACTTC
CDR3: CASSEWGLPSYEQYF
V: TRBV2
size: -
J: TRBJ2-7
D: -

DNA: TGCGCCAGCAGCTCCACGGCTAGCTACGAGCAGTACTTC
CDR3: CASSSTASYEQYF
V: TRBV4-1
size: -
J: TRBJ2-7
D: -

DNA: TGTGCCAGCAGCAAAGATGAGACAGGGAGTAGGAACACTGAAGCTTTCTTT
CDR3: CASSKDETGSRNTEAFF
V: TRBV21-1
size: -
J: TRBJ1-1
D: -

DNA: TGTGCCAGCAGTTACAGCTACAGGGGGGAACTTGATGAAAAACTGTTTTTT
CDR3: CASSYSYRGELDEKLFF
V: TRBV6-2/TRBV6-3
size: -
J: TRBJ1-4
D: TRBD1

DNA: TGCGCCAGCAGCTTTGAGGGAAAATACGAGCAGTACTTC
CDR3: CASSFEGKYEQYF
V: TRBV5-1
size: -
J: TRBJ2-7
D: -

DNA: TGTGCCAGCACGGCCTACAGGGGAAATCTCCAGCATTTT
CDR3: CASTAYRGNLQHF
V: TRBV18
size: -
J: TRBJ1-5
D: TRBD1

DNA: TGTGCCAGCTCGAGCTCCCTGGAGGGCAACATTCAGTACTTC
CDR3: CASSSSLEGNIQYF
V: TRBV27
size: -
J: TRBJ2-4
D: -

DNA: TGTGCCAGCTCACCACCTTGGGACAGAAATGAGCAGTTCTTC
CDR3: CASSPPWDRNEQFF
V: TRBV18
size: -
J: TRBJ2-1
D: TRBD1

DNA: TGTGCCAGCACTAGCGGTTACGAGCAGTACTTC
CDR3: CASTSGYEQYF
V: TRBV7-9
size: few
J: TRBJ2-7
D: TRBD2

DNA: TGTGCCAGCAGTTTGAGGCTGACTAGCAATCAGCCCCAGCATTTT
CDR3: CASSLRLTSNQPQHF
V: TRBV28
size: -
J: TRBJ1-5
D: -

DNA: TGTGCCTGGAGTGCAGGGGGCGGGAATGAAAAACTGTTTTTT
CDR3: CAWSAGGGNEKLFF
V: TRBV30
size: -
J: TRBJ1-4
D: TRBD1

DNA: TGCGCCAGCAGCCAAGAAGGGACTAGCGGGGGGGCCAAAAACATTCAGTACTTC
CDR3: CASSQEGTSGGAKNIQYF
V: TRBV4-3
size: -
J: TRBJ2-4
D: TRBD2

DNA: TGTGCCAGCAGCTTATGGGACAGGGGGGACTATGGCTACACCTTC
CDR3: CASSLWDRGDYGYTF
V: TRBV11-2
size: -
J: TRBJ1-2
D: TRBD1